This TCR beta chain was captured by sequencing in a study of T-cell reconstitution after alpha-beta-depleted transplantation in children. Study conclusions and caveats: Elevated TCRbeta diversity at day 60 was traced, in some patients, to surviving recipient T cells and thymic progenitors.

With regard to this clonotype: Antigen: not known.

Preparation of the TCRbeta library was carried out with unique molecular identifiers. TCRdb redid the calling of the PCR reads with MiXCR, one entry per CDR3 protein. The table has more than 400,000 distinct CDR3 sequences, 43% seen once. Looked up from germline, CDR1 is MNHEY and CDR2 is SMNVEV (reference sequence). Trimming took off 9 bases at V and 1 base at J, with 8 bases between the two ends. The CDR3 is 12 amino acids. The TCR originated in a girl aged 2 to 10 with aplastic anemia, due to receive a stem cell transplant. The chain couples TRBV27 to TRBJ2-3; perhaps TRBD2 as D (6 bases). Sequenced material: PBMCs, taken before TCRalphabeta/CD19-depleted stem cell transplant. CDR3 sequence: CASVAGTDTQYF. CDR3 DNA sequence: TGTGCCAGTGTAGCGGGCACAGATACGCAGTATTTT.